Sequencing of this TCR beta chain was carried out in a study of T cell responses to AZD1222 COVID-19 vaccine. The germline V and J ends were trimmed by 1 base and 4 bases, with 8 bases remaining between them. This CDR3 is 14 amino acids long. CDR1 is MNHEY and CDR2 is SVGEGT in the germline V gene. Assay used: immunoSEQ multiplex PCR; TCRdb lists only in-frame clones, some missing. Of tens of thousands of clones in the sample, about 89% are singletons; the top ten hold under 60%. This clone has a handful of counts. Its specificity is unknown. Overall study findings and caveats: It should be noted that donors were predominantly white British and more often female, and clonal diversity was possibly underestimated. Reportedly, nearly half the spike-specific TCRs target unmutated variant regions. Repertoires were obtained solely post-peak T cell response.

The sequence was obtained from an adult in good health. This sequence joins TRBV6-2 or TRBV6-3 and TRBJ1-5; possibly TRBD1 for D (6 bases). Material: peripheral blood, obtained on day 0 of AZD1222 vaccination. CDR3 coding DNA: TGTGCCAGCAGTTACTTAGGGGGGAATCAGCCCCAGCATTTT. Its translation: CASSYLGGNQPQHF.